Listed below are T cell receptor beta chains from one sample, sequenced in a study of neurological immune-mediated disorders. TCRdb called the 5' RACE reads again in MiXCR, with one record for every CDR3 protein. The sample has under 90,000 distinct CDR3 sequences, about a tenth seen once. Sequencing was carried out using PBMCs. The source is a man in his forties in good health. CDR3s include the opening cysteine and the closing phenylalanine or tryptophan. The D gene is left open where the match is weak. Only part of the rows carry a size: once, few, many, or a class if the clone is expanded.

>many|TRBJ2-3|TRBV28|-
CASSPDRGASTDTQYF
TGTGCCAGCAGCCCGGATCGTGGGGCTAGCACAGATACGCAGTATTTT
>many|TRBJ2-7|TRBV6-5|TRBD1
CASSVGQGRSEQYF
TGTGCCAGCAGTGTGGGACAGGGAAGGTCCGAGCAGTACTTC
>many|TRBJ2-2|TRBV20-1|-
CSASLVGGNTGELFF
TGCAGTGCTAGTTTGGTCGGAGGTAACACCGGGGAGCTGTTTTTT
>-|TRBJ2-3|TRBV9|-
CASSVEGMEIGADTPYF
TGTGCCAGCAGCGTAGAAGGGATGGAGATCGGCGCAGATACGCCGTATTTT
>few|TRBJ2-5|TRBV12-3/TRBV12-4|-
CASRLSGGPETQYF
TGTGCCAGCAGGCTCTCCGGGGGGCCAGAGACCCAGTACTTC
>many|TRBJ2-2|TRBV5-1|-
CASSSRALNTGELFF
TGCGCCAGCAGCTCTCGGGCCCTGAACACCGGGGAGCTGTTTTTT
>many|TRBJ2-1|TRBV29-1|TRBD1
CSVEGQGSYNEQFF
TGCAGCGTTGAGGGACAGGGCTCCTACAATGAGCAGTTCTTC
>many|TRBJ2-1|TRBV3-1|TRBD2
CASSQAGEVNEQFF
TGTGCCAGCAGCCAGGCGGGAGAAGTTAATGAGCAGTTCTTC
>few|TRBJ2-2|TRBV14|-
CASSQRGRESTGELFF
TGTGCCAGCAGCCAGCGGGGCCGGGAAAGTACCGGGGAGCTGTTTTTT
>many|TRBJ1-2|TRBV5-1|-
CASSLVEGFYGYTF
TGCGCCAGCAGCTTGGTAGAAGGATTCTATGGCTACACCTTC
>many|TRBJ2-7|TRBV12-3/TRBV12-4|TRBD1
CASSSSQTGNYEQYF
TGTGCCAGCAGTTCCAGCCAGACAGGGAACTACGAGCAGTACTTC
>many|TRBJ2-3|TRBV9|TRBD2
CASSVAGGPEDTQYF
TGTGCCAGCAGCGTAGCGGGAGGGCCGGAAGATACGCAGTATTTT
>many|TRBJ2-1|TRBV20-1|TRBD2
CSAQMRYGTSPYNEQFF
TGCAGTGCCCAAATGAGATATGGGACTAGTCCCTACAATGAGCAGTTCTTC
>many|TRBJ2-5|TRBV29-1|TRBD1
CSAQDRVETQYF
TGCAGCGCCCAAGACAGGGTGGAGACCCAGTACTTC
>few|TRBJ2-3|TRBV7-3|TRBD2
CASSLNPAGGSDTQYF
TGTGCCAGCAGCTTAAATCCAGCGGGGGGATCAGATACGCAGTATTTT
>many|TRBJ2-1|TRBV5-1|-
CASASALAGQGEQFF
TGCGCCAGCGCCAGTGCACTAGCGGGACAGGGAGAGCAGTTCTTC
>many|TRBJ2-7|TRBV7-8|-
CASSLRGESEQYF
TGTGCCAGCAGCTTAAGGGGGGAGAGCGAGCAGTACTTC
>many|TRBJ1-2|TRBV6-6|-
CASSLEGGGYTF
TGTGCCAGCAGTTTGGAGGGCGGTGGCTACACCTTC
>many|TRBJ2-3|TRBV5-1|-
CASSLEGGLSTDTQYF
TGCGCCAGCAGCTTGGAAGGCGGGCTAAGCACAGATACGCAGTATTTT
>many|TRBJ2-5|TRBV28|TRBD1
CASRLTGGLETQYF
TGTGCCAGCAGGTTGACAGGGGGTTTAGAGACCCAGTACTTC
>many|TRBJ2-2|TRBV7-9|TRBD2
CASSLGLAGETGELFF
TGTGCCAGCAGCTTAGGACTAGCGGGAGAGACCGGGGAGCTGTTTTTT
>-|TRBJ1-5|TRBV6-6|-
CASSPEGPQHF
TGTGCCAGCAGCCCCGAGGGACCCCAGCATTTT
>many|TRBJ2-5|TRBV5-6|TRBD1
CASSSTGVQEGTQYF
TGTGCCAGCAGCTCTACAGGGGTTCAAGAGGGGACCCAGTACTTC
>many|TRBJ1-5|TRBV20-1|TRBD1
CSASRGAEGSQPQHF
TGCAGTGCTAGCAGGGGGGCCGAAGGGAGTCAGCCCCAGCATTTT
>many|TRBJ1-1|TRBV5-1|-
CASSLRQGSTEAFF
TGCGCCAGCAGCTTGCGCCAGGGTTCCACTGAAGCTTTCTTT
>many|TRBJ1-2|TRBV2|-
CASRNDRLYGYTF
TGTGCCAGCAGGAACGACAGACTCTATGGCTACACCTTC
>once|TRBJ2-2|TRBV7-9|TRBD1
CASSQGQVNTGELFF
TGTGCCAGCAGCCAGGGACAGGTGAACACCGGGGAGCTGTTTTTT
>many|TRBJ2-7|TRBV5-6|-
CASSLGRRVGEQYF
TGTGCCAGCAGCTTGGGTCGCAGGGTTGGCGAGCAGTACTTC
>many|TRBJ1-1|TRBV11-3|TRBD1
CASSPTGVTEAFF
TGTGCCAGCAGCCCCACAGGGGTCACTGAAGCTTTCTTT
>many|TRBJ2-1|TRBV6-2/TRBV6-3|-
CASSYGGNEQFF
TGTGCCAGCAGTTATGGGGGTAATGAGCAGTTCTTC
>-|TRBJ2-1|TRBV10-1|TRBD2
CASSQVTGTREFF
TGCGCCAGCAGCCAAGTGACGGGGACTAGAGAGTTCTTC
>many|TRBJ2-5|TRBV20-1|TRBD2
CSAGTSGSGASPTQYF
TGCAGTGCGGGGACTAGCGGGAGTGGGGCGAGTCCGACCCAGTACTTC
>few|TRBJ1-5|TRBV6-2/TRBV6-3|TRBD1
CASSLGQGGQPQHF
TGTGCCAGCAGTTTGGGACAGGGCGGCCAGCCCCAGCATTTT
>many|TRBJ2-3|TRBV12-3/TRBV12-4|TRBD1
CASSLRGQGIDTQYF
TGTGCCAGCAGTTTAAGAGGACAGGGTATAGATACGCAGTATTTT
>many|TRBJ2-5|TRBV5-5|-
CASSLLPGVETQYF
TGTGCCAGCAGCTTGCTTCCGGGTGTGGAGACCCAGTACTTC
>many|TRBJ2-7|TRBV6-2/TRBV6-3|-
CASSPDRTYEQYF
TGTGCCAGCAGCCCCGACAGAACCTACGAGCAGTACTTC
>medium-sized|TRBJ2-7|TRBV2|-
CASWDAYEQYF
TGTGCCAGCTGGGACGCCTACGAGCAGTACTTC
>many|TRBJ2-3|TRBV28|-
CASSFPRTEGTDTQYF
TGTGCCAGCAGTTTCCCCCGGACGGAGGGCACAGATACGCAGTATTTT
>many|TRBJ2-5|TRBV5-1|-
CASSLVGGGKETQYF
TGCGCCAGCAGCTTGGTTGGTGGAGGGAAAGAGACCCAGTACTTC
>-|TRBJ2-7|TRBV20-1|-
CSVREDPGRSRQEQYF
TGCAGTGTTAGGGAAGACCCGGGTCGGTCTAGGCAAGAGCAGTACTTC
>many|TRBJ1-5|TRBV15|TRBD1
CATSWWTGNQPQHF
TGTGCCACCAGCTGGTGGACAGGGAATCAGCCCCAGCATTTT
>-|TRBJ1-1|TRBV12-3/TRBV12-4|-
CASSFDIDHYEAFF
TGTGCCAGCAGTTTCGACATAGATCACTATGAAGCTTTCTTT
>many|TRBJ2-3|TRBV13|-
CASSLGERPPGITDTQYF
TGTGCCAGCAGCTTAGGGGAACGGCCCCCGGGGATTACAGATACGCAGTATTTT
>many|TRBJ1-5|TRBV9|TRBD1
CASSPGQSNQPQHF
TGTGCCAGCAGCCCGGGACAGAGCAATCAGCCCCAGCATTTT
>many|TRBJ1-1|TRBV7-2|-
CASSFTPTWTEAFF
TGTGCCAGCAGCTTTACCCCAACCTGGACTGAAGCTTTCTTT
>many|TRBJ2-7|TRBV7-9|-
CASSLADVSYEQYF
TGTGCCAGCAGCTTAGCTGATGTATCCTACGAGCAGTACTTC
>few|TRBJ2-1|TRBV6-1|-
CASKKTPRDNEQFF
TGTGCCAGCAAAAAGACTCCTCGGGACAATGAGCAGTTCTTC
>-|TRBJ2-1|TRBV20-1|-
CSVLTQQGTGEQFF
TGCAGTGTCCTAACCCAACAGGGGACTGGTGAGCAGTTCTTC
>many|TRBJ1-6|TRBV11-2|TRBD1
CASRGFDRANSPLHF
TGTGCCAGCAGGGGTTTTGACAGGGCTAATTCACCCCTCCACTTT
>many|TRBJ2-2|TRBV5-1|-
CASSLEWANTGELFF
TGCGCCAGCAGCTTGGAATGGGCGAACACCGGGGAGCTGTTTTTT
>many|TRBJ1-6|TRBV27|-
CASRPGSGVGSPLHF
TGTGCCAGCAGGCCGGGCTCCGGGGTGGGGTCACCCCTCCACTTT
>many|TRBJ2-7|TRBV6-1|-
CATDPSQGSYEQYF
TGTGCCACCGACCCTTCCCAGGGCTCCTACGAGCAGTACTTC
>many|TRBJ2-1|TRBV20-1|-
CSGLGLDNEQFF
TGCAGCGGCCTGGGACTGGACAATGAGCAGTTCTTC
>many|TRBJ2-7|TRBV20-1|-
CSVAKGSSYEQYF
TGCAGTGTCGCGAAGGGCAGCTCCTACGAGCAGTACTTC
>many|TRBJ1-1|TRBV28|TRBD1
CASIASQGTGGASTEAFF
TGTGCCAGCATAGCCTCACAGGGGACAGGGGGCGCGTCCACTGAAGCTTTCTTT
>many|TRBJ2-1|TRBV20-1|-
CSASYNEQFF
TGCAGTGCTTCCTACAATGAGCAGTTCTTC
>many|TRBJ2-2|TRBV3-1|TRBD2
CASNDFSGGLREEELFF
TGTGCCAGCAATGACTTTAGCGGGGGCCTCAGGGAGGAGGAGCTGTTTTTT
>many|TRBJ2-1|TRBV12-3/TRBV12-4|TRBD2
CASSVAGGGYNEQFF
TGTGCCAGCAGTGTAGCGGGAGGGGGCTACAATGAGCAGTTCTTC